Listed here are 26 T cell receptor beta chains from one sample, sequenced in a study of blood T cells in healthy people across ages (dated by TCRdb to 2014 to 2015). The method behind the library was 5' RACE. Sequencing was carried out with an Illumina HiSeq 2500. A second PCR of 7 to 11 cycles was run with a J-beta primer mix and a sample-barcoded 5' primer. TCRdb passed the public sequencing reads through fastp at Q25 and MiXCR, retaining productive beta sequences. Entries are consolidated by CDR3 protein sequence, retaining the most common genes and DNA. In this sample the table shows roughly 700,000 distinct CDR3 sequences, 20% to 25% of which occur a single time. The ten largest clones add up to more than 8% of the sample. These data also featured in a second study, about T cells of mothers and their children.

Sequencing was carried out using blood. These receptors were collected from a boy aged 5-17 years in good health.

V gene TRBV25-1 combines with J gene TRBJ2-5, with D unclear. The end of the DNA aligns better with TRBJ2-1, so the J call may be wrong. CDR3 length: 14 residues. Per the germline V gene, CDR1 is MGHDK and CDR2 is SYGVNS. The CDR3 spells CASSAPHVDDEQFF. The CDR3 DNA reads TGTGCCAGCAGTGCCCCTCACGTTGACGATGAGCAGTTCTTC.

The V gene is TRBV5-5, the J gene TRBJ1-2; 8 nucleotides line up with TRBD1. Germline V gene data show CDR1 as SGHKS and CDR2 as YYEKEE (reference sequence). The CDR3 has 15 amino acids. Trimming took 2 bases from V and 3 from J; bases not matched to a gene: 6. CDR3 sequence reads: CASSLTGQGDYGYTF. As DNA, the CDR3 is TGTGCCAGCAGCTTAACCGGACAGGGCGACTATGGCTACACCTTC. Drawing the rest from reference TRBV5-5 and TRBJ1-2, the complete variable domain is DAGVTQSPTHLIKTRGQQVTLRCSPISGHKSVSWYQQVLGQGPQFIFQYYEKEERGRGNFPDRFSARQFPNYSSELNVNALLLGDSALYLCASSLTGQGDYGYTFGSGTRLTVV.

This clonotype turned up a few times. This chain uses TRBV6-6 with TRBJ1-2; D is possibly TRBD1 (5 bases). The CDR3 is 15 residues long. CDR1 and CDR2 (germline): MNHNY, SVGAGI (reference sequence). Trimming left V 2 bases short and J 4 bases short, with 14 bases between. CDR3 sequence reads: CASSYDGQKIYGYTF. The DNA of the CDR3 is TGTGCCAGCAGTTACGATGGACAAAAAATCTATGGCTACACCTTC.

Of note for this clonotype: At one of its ends the junction is not consistent with the germline gene, which may arise from a read error. The CDR3 DNA reads TGTGCCAGCAGCGTAGGTTGGTCTGGAAGAGAAGTTTTCTTT. Amino acids: CASSVGWSGREVFF. The chain combines TRBV9 with TRBJ1-1, with no clear D. Germline CDR1 and CDR2: SGDLS and YYNGEE. This CDR3 spans 14 amino acids. The complete variable domain, with remaining parts taken from reference TRBV9 and TRBJ1-1, reads DSGVTQTPKHLITATGQRVTLRCSPRSGDLSVYWYQQSLDQGLQFLIQYYNGEERAKGNILERFSAQQFPDLHSELNLSSLELGDSALYFCASSVGWSGREVFFGQGTRLTVV.

This clonotype occurred a few times. V usage is TRBV7-3 and J usage is TRBJ2-1; the D is unclear. With 5 bases removed from V and 0 bases from J, the gap between germline ends came to 8 bases. This CDR3 is built from 14 residues. Germline V gene sequence: CDR1 SGHTA, CDR2 FQGTGA. Here the CDR3 reads CASSRMGSYNEQFF. In nucleotides, the CDR3 is TGTGCCAGCAGCCGGATGGGCTCCTACAATGAGCAGTTCTTC.

This rearrangement joins TRBV10-3 to TRBJ2-1, with TRBD1 as a possible D gene (5 bases). CDR1 is ENHRY, CDR2 SYGVKD, per germline. The CDR3 is 16 amino acids. Trimming pared 0 bases from V and 6 bases from J, leaving 15 bases between. DNA of the CDR3: TGTGCCATCAGTGAGTCTTGGCCAGGGATTAGCAATGAGCAGTTCTTC. Translation: CAISESWPGISNEQFF.

The chain joins TRBV20-1 to TRBJ2-5, with 11 bases lining up with TRBD2. Per germline, CDR1 DFQATT and CDR2 SNEGSKA (reference sequence). The CDR3 is 17 amino acids. Trimming removed 0 bases from V and 2 bases from J; junction bases left unmatched: 8. The CDR3 reads CSARDLRLAGTQETQYF. The CDR3 DNA is TGCAGTGCTAGAGATTTGAGACTAGCGGGGACTCAAGAGACCCAGTACTTC.

This clonotype came up a few times. The genes are TRBV5-1 and TRBJ1-1, with D unclear. The CDR3 sequence is 15 residues long. With 0 bases removed from V and 4 bases from J, the gap between germline ends came to 13 bases. Germline V gene sequence: CDR1 SGHRS, CDR2 YFSETQ. The CDR3 sequence is CASSLGAAGSTEAFF. CDR3 sequence (DNA): TGCGCCAGCAGCTTGGGGGCAGCCGGTAGCACTGAAGCTTTCTTT.

This clonotype showed up just a few times. V is TRBV20-1 and J is TRBJ2-1; D might be TRBD1 (6 bases). The J call may be wrong; the DNA end is better matched by TRBJ2-7. Germline CDR1 reads DFQATT; CDR2 reads SNEGSKA (reference sequence). This CDR3 region has 16 residues. CDR3 in amino acids: CSARDILRDNSYEQYF. Here the CDR3 DNA reads TGCAGTGCTAGAGACATTCTCCGGGACAACTCCTACGAGCAGTACTTC.

This sequence joins TRBV15 and TRBJ2-1, with D uncertain. The DNA end is more similar to TRBJ2-7, so the J call may be wrong. The CDR3 is 16 residues long. Germline V gene lookup returns CDR1 LNHNV and CDR2 YYDKDF (reference sequence). The CDR3 is CATSRDRMVGSGEQYF. The CDR3 coding sequence is TGTGCCACCAGCAGAGATAGAATGGTGGGCAGTGGCGAGCAGTACTTC.

Only a few counts were recorded for this clonotype. Written as DNA, the CDR3 is TGTGCCAGCAGTTCTGAACTAGCGGGCCGCACAGATACGCAGTATTTT. It specifies CASSSELAGRTDTQYF. The rearrangement joins TRBV28 to TRBJ2-3; TRBD2 agrees at 9 bases. V lost 4 bases and J lost 1; bases outside the gene matches: 6. This CDR3 is built from 16 residues. Per germline, CDR1 MDHEN and CDR2 SYDVKM.

This clonotype was counted between two and nine times. The chain employs TRBV4-2 and TRBJ2-7, with D perhaps assigned TRBD1 or TRBD2 (5 bases each). CDR1 and CDR2 (germline): LGHNA, YNFKEQ. The CDR3 has 18 residues. The ends were cut back, 1 base at V and 0 bases at J, with 19 bases in the middle. In DNA, the CDR3 is TGTGCCAGCAGCCAAGCCCTACCCCGGGACGGATTCTCCTACGAGCAGTACTTC. Its translation is CASSQALPRDGFSYEQYF.

The chain has TRBV7-9 and TRBJ1-1; TRBD1 is a possible D gene (6 bases). Germline assignment: CDR1 SEHNR and CDR2 FQNEAQ (reference sequence). There are 12 residues in the CDR3. Trimming removed 3 bases at V and 7 bases at J, with 9 bases between. DNA for the CDR3: TGTGCCAGCAGCTTCAGGGACATTGAAGCTTTCTTT. It is translated as CASSFRDIEAFF.

The chain employs TRBV6-6 and TRBJ2-3, with D possibly TRBD2 on 6 matching bases. V was pared by 8 bases and J by 6 bases, with 18 bases between. This CDR3 region has 14 residues. The germline V gene has CDR1 MNHNY and CDR2 SVGAGI (reference sequence). The CDR3 nucleotides are TGTGCCAGCTTCCACGGGAGTACGCAGGATACGCAGTATTTT. Amino acid sequence: CASFHGSTQDTQYF.

The rearrangement uses TRBV4-3 and TRBJ1-4; TRBD1 aligns across 8 bases. The CDR3 is 14 amino acids. Losses at the gene ends were 1 base for V and 5 bases for J; bases not matched to a gene: 0. CDR1 and CDR2 (germline): LGHNA, YSLEER. The DNA of the CDR3 is TGCGCCAGCAGCCAAGGGACAGGGAATGAAAAACTGTTTTTT. Translating it yields CASSQGTGNEKLFF.

This clonotype was seen a few times. The V gene is TRBV7-9, the J gene TRBJ2-4; possibly TRBD1 or TRBD2 for D (5 bases each). Germline-derived CDR1 and CDR2 are SEHNR and FQNEAQ (reference sequence). The length of the CDR3 is 13 residues. V lost 5 bases, J lost 5 bases, and 10 bases lay in between. This chain's CDR3 is CASSVGRENIQYF. The CDR3, as DNA: TGTGCCAGCAGCGTGGGACGGGAAAACATTCAGTACTTC.

J is TRBJ2-2 and V is TRBV6-6; TRBD2 matches at 10 bases. Germline loops: CDR1 MNHNY, CDR2 SVGAGI (reference sequence). V shed 5 bases, J shed 6 bases, and the junction held 9 bases outside the gene matches. This CDR3 is built from 16 residues. The CDR3 DNA reads TGTGCCAGCAGTACCGAGCGGGAGGGCCCTCCCGGGGAGCTGTTTTTT. It is translated as CASSTEREGPPGELFF.

V gene TRBV29-1 combines with J gene TRBJ2-1; D not certain. Trimming took 1 base from V and 0 from J, leaving 7 bases between them. CDR1 is SQVTM, CDR2 ANQGSEA, per germline. The CDR3 has 14 amino acids. In nucleotides, the CDR3 is TGCAGCGTTGAAGGTAGGAGCTCCTACAATGAGCAGTTCTTC. This gives the protein CSVEGRSSYNEQFF.

The chain employs TRBV21-1 and TRBJ2-4; the tabulated D call, TRBD1, remains unverified against the DNA. TRBV21-1 is a pseudogene. The CDR3 runs to 17 residues. The CDR3 protein is CASSVRTGNFDKNIQYF. The CDR3 DNA sequence: TGTGCCAGCAGTGTTCGGACAGGGAATTTCGACAAAAACATTCAGTACTTC.

This clonotype was seen a handful of times. J is TRBJ1-1 and V is TRBV7-9; 9 bases fit TRBD1. V lost 4 bases and J lost 6; bases outside the gene matches: 6. In germline, CDR1 is SEHNR, CDR2 FQNEAQ (reference sequence). This CDR3 comprises 14 residues. As DNA, the CDR3 is TGTGCCAGCAGCTCCGGACAGGGGATCCCTGAAGCTTTCTTT. It codes for CASSSGQGIPEAFF.

This clonotype was detected a few times. This chain's CDR3 is CSVERPVPPSGANVLTF. The CDR3 nucleotides read TGCAGCGTTGAACGGCCGGTTCCACCCTCCGGGGCCAACGTCCTGACTTTC. The rearrangement links TRBV29-1 to TRBJ2-6; D uncertain. Germline CDR1 and CDR2: SQVTM and ANQGSEA. The CDR3 sequence is 17 residues long. V was shortened by 2 bases and J by 4 bases, with 18 bases between the two germline ends. Based on the CDR3 plus reference TRBV29-1 and TRBJ2-6, the full variable domain is SAVISQKPSRDICQRGTSLTIQCQVDSQVTMMFWYRQQPGQSLTLIATANQGSEATYESGFVIDKFPISRPNLTFSTLTVSNMSPEDSSIYLCSVERPVPPSGANVLTFGAGSRLTVL.

Here the CDR3 DNA reads TGCGCCAGCAGCTTGGCCGTACTAGCAGACAATGAGCAGTTCTTC. It yields the protein CASSLAVLADNEQFF. This chain uses TRBV5-1 with TRBJ2-1, with D maybe TRBD2 (6 bases). V was shortened by 0 bases and J by 5 bases, with 12 bases between the two germline ends. In germline, CDR1 is SGHRS, CDR2 YFSETQ. This CDR3 has 15 amino acids.

The chain has TRBV9 and TRBJ2-5; D tentatively reads TRBD1 or TRBD2 (5 bases each). The J call is in doubt because the DNA end fits TRBJ2-1 better. The CDR3 is 14 residues long. CDR1 SGDLS and CDR2 YYNGEE come from the germline V gene. The chain's CDR3 is CASSPVEGNNEQFF. In DNA form, the CDR3 reads TGTGCCAGCAGCCCAGTCGAGGGGAACAATGAGCAGTTCTTC.

This clonotype appeared a few times. V gene TRBV12-3 or TRBV12-4 combines with J gene TRBJ1-5; D is ambiguous. The germline V and J ends were trimmed by 5 bases and 4 bases, with 6 bases remaining between them. The CDR3 contains 12 residues. The CDR3 coding sequence is TGTGCCAGCAGTACACCAAATCAGCCCCAGCATTTT. This codes for CASSTPNQPQHF.

The V and J genes are TRBV28 and TRBJ2-7, with 8 nucleotides matching TRBD1. The CDR3 is made up of 17 amino acids. CDR1 MDHEN and CDR2 SYDVKM come from the germline V gene. The junction had 18 bases not matched to a gene; V was cut back by 5 bases and J by 6 bases. The CDR3 sequence: CASSVRTGQSMNTEQYF. DNA for the CDR3: TGTGCCAGCAGTGTAAGGACAGGGCAATCTATGAATACCGAGCAGTACTTC.

This chain links TRBV7-8 with TRBJ2-3, with a weak D call TRBD2 (7 bases). This CDR3 is 16 amino acids long. CDR1 is SGHVS, CDR2 FQNEAQ, per germline. V lost 2 bases, J lost 6 bases, and 18 bases lay in between. For the CDR3, the DNA is TGTGCCAGCAGCTTACTTCGGGCGGGGGCTGTTGATACGCAGTATTTT. Translation gives CASSLLRAGAVDTQYF. Full variable domain (missing parts from reference TRBV7-8 and TRBJ2-3): GAGVSQSPRYKVAKRGQDVALRCDPISGHVSLFWYQQALGQGPEFLTYFQNEAQLDKSGLPSDRFFAERPEGSVSTLKIQRTQQEDSAVYLCASSLLRAGAVDTQYFGPGTRLTVL.